A single sample is the source of the 30 T cell receptor beta chains below, sequenced in a study of T cells after yellow fever vaccination. One entry per CDR3 protein results from TCRdb running MiXCR on the 5' RACE reads. Here the sample spans around 340,000 distinct CDR3 sequences, about an eighth being singletons. This specimen consisted of CD4+ T cells sorted from PBMCs, obtained 15 days after the yellow fever booster vaccination. The origin of the receptors is a man in his late teens or twenties who received the YFV17D yellow fever vaccine.

This chain uses TRBV7-9 with TRBJ2-3; D possibly corresponds to TRBD1 (7 bases). From germline, CDR1 is SEHNR and CDR2 FQNEAQ (reference sequence). V lost 4 bases, J lost 2 bases, and 19 bases lay in between. This CDR3 is built from 17 residues. CDR3 loop: CASSSALAGQITDTQYF. The CDR3 coding sequence is TGTGCCAGCAGCTCGGCCTTGGCGGGACAGATCACAGATACGCAGTATTTT.

The J gene is TRBJ2-7, the V gene TRBV20-1; possibly TRBD2 for D (6 bases). This CDR3 has 14 residues. Per germline, CDR1 DFQATT and CDR2 SNEGSKA (reference sequence). V was cut by 0 bases and J by 5 bases, with 14 bases left in between. The CDR3 here is CSAREGASVNEQYF. CDR3 coding DNA: TGCAGTGCTAGAGAAGGGGCTAGCGTCAACGAGCAGTACTTC.

The V call is TRBV19, the J call TRBJ2-5; maybe TRBD2 (6 bases). Germline V gene lookup returns CDR1 LNHDA and CDR2 SQIVND (reference sequence). The CDR3 is 13 amino acids. V lost 8 bases to trimming and J lost 5 bases, with 15 bases between them. As DNA, the CDR3 is TGTGCCAGTTCCGGGAGTGGGTCGGAGACCCAGTACTTC. It encodes CASSGSGSETQYF.

The chain combines TRBV28 with TRBJ2-6; TRBD2 matches at 8 bases. J was trimmed by 3 bases and V by 5 bases; bases with no gene match: 15. CDR1 is MDHEN and CDR2 is SYDVKM in the germline V gene. The CDR3 sequence is 19 residues long. DNA of the CDR3: TGTGCCAGCAGTCTTCCCGCCCAGCGGGGGCTACGTGGGGCCAACGTCCTGACTTTC. This gives the protein CASSLPAQRGLRGANVLTF.

This clonotype appeared a few times. The rearrangement uses TRBV20-1 and TRBJ1-5; possible D gene TRBD1, 5 bases. This CDR3 spans 13 amino acids. Per the germline V gene, CDR1 is DFQATT and CDR2 is SNEGSKA (reference sequence). Trimming pared 7 bases from V and 2 bases from J, leaving 12 bases between. CDR3 in amino acids: CSEARDGNQPQHF. For the CDR3, the DNA is TGCAGTGAGGCCAGGGATGGCAATCAGCCCCAGCATTTT.

This clonotype was recorded at least ten times. At one boundary the junction diverges from the germline segment, which might be a read error. This rearrangement joins TRBV30 to TRBJ1-1; possibly TRBD1 for D (5 bases). The CDR3 contains 13 residues. Germline lookup yields CDR1 GTSNPN and CDR2 SVGIG (reference sequence). The CDR3 loop reads CALGRGFGTEAFF. The CDR3 region has the DNA TGCGCTCTGGGGCGTGGTTTTGGGACTGAAGCTTTCTTT.

CDR3 DNA: TGTGCCAGCAGTACTAATTTCGACAATCAGCCCCAGCATTTT. It translates to CASSTNFDNQPQHF. The genes are TRBV27 and TRBJ1-5; D is unresolved. The germline V gene has CDR1 MNHEY and CDR2 SMNVEV (reference sequence). Trimming took 5 bases from V and 3 from J, leaving 11 bases between them. The CDR3 is 14 amino acids.

There are a few counts of this clonotype. V and J are TRBV7-2 and TRBJ1-2; D is ambiguous. Trimming left V 5 bases short and J 4 bases short, with 11 bases between. CDR3 length equals 13 residues. Germline V gene data show CDR1 as SGHTA and CDR2 as FQGNSA. CDR3 bases: TGTGCCAGCAGCCTAGGCGCACGCTATGGCTACACCTTC. Its protein product is CASSLGARYGYTF.

The rearrangement links TRBV6-5 to TRBJ1-6; D gene ambiguous. Germline values: CDR1 MNHEY, CDR2 SVGAGI. The germline V and J ends were trimmed by 5 bases and 7 bases, with 9 bases remaining between them. The CDR3 is made up of 13 amino acids. This CDR3 reads CASSQQGNSPLHF. Here the CDR3 DNA reads TGTGCCAGCAGTCAACAAGGAAATTCACCCCTCCACTTT.

This clonotype was counted only a few times. The rearrangement uses TRBV12-3 or TRBV12-4 and TRBJ1-2; TRBD1 agrees at 7 bases. The CDR3 runs to 14 residues. J gave up 2 bases and V 5 bases, and 5 bases lay outside the gene matches. The CDR3 bases are TGTGCCAGCAGTCCAGGGGGTGAGAACTATGGCTACACCTTC. This encodes CASSPGGENYGYTF.

Only a few counts were recorded for this clonotype. This chain uses TRBV11-2 with TRBJ1-2, with D unresolved. This CDR3 region has 13 residues. V was pared by 5 bases and J by 13 bases, with 20 bases between. Per germline, CDR1 SGHAT and CDR2 FQNNGV. The CDR3: CASSTVDGRGATF. Here the CDR3 DNA reads TGTGCCAGCAGCACCGTGGACGGTCGGGGAGCCACCTTC.

This clonotype was counted only a few times. This chain links TRBV5-5 with TRBJ2-7; 8 bases agree with TRBD1. The V gene's germline CDR1 is SGHKS and CDR2 YYEKEE (reference sequence). V gave up 0 bases and J gave up 0 bases; unmatched junction bases: 2. The CDR3 has 15 amino acids. CDR3 coding DNA: TGTGCCAGCAGCTTGGTGGGACAGGCCTCCTACGAGCAGTACTTC. Translating gives CASSLVGQASYEQYF.

The chain is built from TRBV15 and TRBJ2-7; 9 nucleotides agree with TRBD1. The CDR3 covers 15 residues. Germline loops: CDR1 LNHNV, CDR2 YYDKDF (reference sequence). V was pared by 2 bases and J by 1 base, with 3 bases of the junction left unmatched. CDR3 residues: CATSRSGTGSYEQYF. The CDR3 DNA is TGTGCCACCAGCAGATCCGGGACAGGGTCCTACGAGCAGTACTTC.

This clonotype was recorded many times. The rearrangement links TRBV20-1 to TRBJ1-1; D unresolved. CDR1 and CDR2 (germline): DFQATT, SNEGSKA (reference sequence). The CDR3 runs to 15 residues. Trimming pared 5 bases from V and 0 bases from J, leaving 16 bases between. CDR3 DNA sequence: TGCAGTGCTCCAAGGGCGGAACACATGAACACTGAAGCTTTCTTT. Its protein product is CSAPRAEHMNTEAFF.

The J gene is TRBJ2-7, the V gene TRBV18, with 7 bases fitting TRBD1. V lost 0 bases and J lost 2; bases outside the gene matches: 1. Germline loops: CDR1 KGHSH, CDR2 LQKENI. CDR3 length: 14 residues. This chain's CDR3 is CASSPPGQPYEQYV. DNA of the CDR3: TGTGCCAGCTCACCACCGGGACAGCCCTACGAGCAGTACGTC.

This clonotype has a handful of counts. V is TRBV5-1 and J is TRBJ2-1; 13 nucleotides match TRBD2. The CDR3 sequence is 16 residues long. In germline, CDR1 is SGHRS, CDR2 YFSETQ. With V trimmed by 4 bases and J by 10 bases, 11 bases remained unmatched. The CDR3 loop reads CASSAGTSGVEWEQFF. As DNA, the CDR3 is TGCGCCAGCAGCGCGGGGACTAGCGGGGTTGAGTGGGAGCAGTTCTTC.

This clonotype was detected ten times or more. J is TRBJ2-5 and V is TRBV4-1; D call uncertain. V gave up 0 bases and J gave up 4 bases, with 0 bases separating them. In germline, CDR1 is MGHRA, CDR2 YSYEKL. The CDR3 is 11 amino acids. The CDR3 spells CASSQEETQYF. The CDR3 DNA is TGCGCCAGCAGCCAAGAAGAGACCCAGTACTTC.

The gene calls are TRBV5-1 and TRBJ1-4; possibly TRBD1 for D (5 bases). Trimming cost V 2 bases and J 7 bases, with 9 bases left between them. This CDR3 has 13 amino acids. The germline gives CDR1 SGHRS, CDR2 YFSETQ. CDR3: CASSFGAGEKLFF. The CDR3 coding sequence is TGCGCCAGCAGCTTCGGGGCAGGTGAAAAACTGTTTTTT. The full variable domain, rest sourced from reference TRBV5-1 and TRBJ1-4, is KAGVTQTPRYLIKTRGQQVTLSCSPISGHRSVSWYQQTPGQGLQFLFEYFSETQRNKGNFPGRFSGRQFSNSRSEMNVSTLELGDSALYLCASSFGAGEKLFFGSGTQLSVL.

The rearrangement links TRBV5-1 to TRBJ1-5; TRBD1 matches 10 bases. This CDR3 has 15 amino acids. The V segment lost 2 bases and the J segment 5 bases; nucleotides outside the gene matches: 4. Germline V gene lookup returns CDR1 SGHRS and CDR2 YFSETQ. The CDR3 nucleotides read TGCGCCAGCAGCTTCGGACAGGGGGGGGATCAGCCCCAGCATTTT. This encodes CASSFGQGGDQPQHF.

This clonotype came up a few times. The chain recombines TRBV28 with TRBJ1-5; TRBD1 agrees at 10 bases. This CDR3 contains 16 residues. Germline-derived CDR1 and CDR2 are MDHEN and SYDVKM. With V trimmed by 4 bases and J by 3 bases, 6 bases remained unmatched. As DNA, the CDR3 is TGTGCCAGCAGTTCCCGGGACAGGGGCTACAATCAGCCCCAGCATTTT. Translated: CASSSRDRGYNQPQHF.

The sample holds a few counts of this clonotype. J is TRBJ2-3 and V is TRBV24-1, with TRBD1 identical over 9 bases. Germline V gene lookup returns CDR1 KGHDR and CDR2 SFDVKD. V lost 4 bases, J lost 5 bases, and 6 bases stayed unmatched. This CDR3 is built from 15 residues. CDR3 nucleotides: TGTGCCACCAGTGACAACAGGGGGCGCGTAGATACGCAGTATTTT. Translation gives CATSDNRGRVDTQYF.

J is TRBJ2-5 and V is TRBV12-3 or TRBV12-4; D call uncertain. The V end lost 6 bases, the J end lost 1 base, and 9 bases lay between the germline ends. The CDR3 has 13 amino acids. The CDR3 is CASSSFGQETQYF. Here the CDR3 DNA reads TGTGCCAGCAGCTCCTTCGGCCAAGAGACCCAGTACTTC.

This clonotype was recorded many times. The chain has TRBV6-5 and TRBJ2-7, with D possibly matching TRBD2 (6 bases). V was cut by 0 bases and J by 6 bases, with 9 bases left in between. There are 13 residues in the CDR3. Germline V gene data show CDR1 as MNHEY and CDR2 as SVGAGI. CDR3 in amino acids: CASSYSPGGEQYF. CDR3 DNA sequence: TGTGCCAGCAGTTACTCGCCCGGGGGCGAGCAGTACTTC.

This clonotype was counted many times. This chain links TRBV7-2 with TRBJ1-4; no clear D gene. Germline V lookup: CDR1 SGHTA, CDR2 FQGNSA. Trimming left V 1 base short and J 1 base short, with 7 bases between. The CDR3 is 15 amino acids. The CDR3 DNA sequence: TGTGCCAGCAGCTTAGGTCGGGGAACTAATGAAAAACTGTTTTTT. Translation: CASSLGRGTNEKLFF.

The chain carries TRBV5-4 and TRBJ1-2; D possibly corresponds to TRBD1 (5 bases). The CDR3 has 15 amino acids. V lost 4 bases and J lost 4, with 17 bases in between. CDR1 and CDR2 from the germline V gene are SGHNT and YYREEE (reference sequence). CDR3 protein: CASSRGGIPIYGYTF. CDR3 nucleotides: TGTGCCAGCAGCCGCGGGGGGATACCAATCTATGGCTACACCTTC.

This clonotype turned up a few times. In DNA form, the CDR3 reads TGTGCCAGCAGCTTAGGGGGACACGACGGTCAGCCCCAGCATTTT. It yields the protein CASSLGGHDGQPQHF. This rearrangement joins TRBV11-2 to TRBJ1-5; possibly TRBD1 for D (6 bases). V was clipped by 1 base and J by 6 bases, with 13 bases between them. The CDR3 length is 15 residues. In germline, CDR1 is SGHAT, CDR2 FQNNGV.

This clonotype has a handful of counts. V usage is TRBV30 and J usage is TRBJ2-3; TRBD1 is a possible D gene (7 bases). Germline V gives CDR1 GTSNPN, CDR2 SVGIG (reference sequence). V was trimmed by 3 bases and J by 4 bases, leaving 8 bases between them. The CDR3 has 12 residues. The CDR3 region is CAWSRGADTQYF. In nucleotides, the CDR3 is TGTGCCTGGAGCAGGGGGGCAGATACGCAGTATTTT.

The chain links TRBV5-1 to TRBJ2-5, with 7 bases aligning to TRBD2. The CDR3 is 14 amino acids. In germline, CDR1 is SGHRS, CDR2 YFSETQ. After removal of 0 bases from V and 5 bases from J, the junction contained 4 bases not matched to a gene. DNA of the CDR3: TGCGCCAGCAGCTTGGGACTAGCTACGGAGACCCAGTACTTC. Translating it yields CASSLGLATETQYF.

The chain is built from TRBV19 and TRBJ2-5; 8 bases match TRBD1. The CDR3 has 14 residues. V lost 8 bases, J lost 4 bases, and 9 bases stayed unmatched. CDR1 LNHDA and CDR2 SQIVND come from the germline V gene (reference sequence). Here the CDR3 DNA reads TGTGCCAGTTGCAGCCGGGACAGGATAGAGACCCAGTACTTC. Its translation: CASCSRDRIETQYF.

The chain carries TRBV11-2 and TRBJ2-7; perhaps TRBD1 as D (5 bases). The CDR3 has 14 residues. Germline CDR1 and CDR2: SGHAT and FQNNGV. Trimming took off 2 bases at V and 7 bases at J, with 15 bases between the two ends. The CDR3 DNA reads as TGTGCCAGCAGCTTAAGGATGGACCCAGGGGAGCAGTACGTC. Its translation: CASSLRMDPGEQYV.